A single sample gave rise to the 30 T cell receptor beta chains below, sequenced in a study of a mutant IDH1 vaccine in newly diagnosed glioma (dated by TCRdb to the early 2020s). Antigens for these TCRs are unknown. Preparation of the library involved the immunoSEQ multiplex PCR assay. In TCRdb, the immuneACCESS table is reduced to in-frame sequences with V and J assigned. These tables do not hold every clone; where another copy was compared, an unresolved V gene accounts for under half, and the others remain unexplained. Here the sample has 45,000 to 55,000 clones; roughly 78% occur a single time. Together, the top ten hold about 2% of the sample. In the paper's terms, the time point label means: week 5, during vaccination. Every vaccine dose consisted of 300 ug of a 20-mer mutant IDH1 peptide in Montanide, administered subcutaneously together with topical imiquimod. This material consisted of PBMCs, taken from a glioma patient whose treatment included an IDH1 peptide vaccine. The source is a woman aged 40 to 50 with glioma.

The gene calls are TRBV27 and TRBJ2-3, with 16 positions matching TRBD2. The CDR3 is 18 amino acids. Trimming cost V 4 bases and J 0 bases; bases outside gene matches: 4. Germline V CDR1 and CDR2: MNHEY, SMNVEV (reference sequence). The CDR3 spells CASSSGLAGGHSTDTQYF. The CDR3 region has the DNA TGTGCCAGCAGTTCGGGACTAGCGGGGGGGCATAGCACAGATACGCAGTATTTT.

V gene TRBV5-1 combines with J gene TRBJ2-5; 12 bases fit TRBD2. CDR3 length equals 16 residues. CDR1 SGHRS and CDR2 YFSETQ come from the germline V gene. With V trimmed by 5 bases and J by 1 base, 6 bases remained unmatched. The DNA of the CDR3 is TGCGCCAGCAGACCCTTGACTAGCGGGGGCCAAGAGACCCAGTACTTC. Translating it yields CASRPLTSGGQETQYF. Full variable domain (rest looked up from reference TRBV5-1 and TRBJ2-5): KAGVTQTPRYLIKTRGQQVTLSCSPISGHRSVSWYQQTPGQGLQFLFEYFSETQRNKGNFPGRFSGRQFSNSRSEMNVSTLELGDSALYLCASRPLTSGGQETQYFGPGTRLLVL.

The chain carries TRBV11-2 and TRBJ2-1; TRBD2 matches at 8 bases. Germline CDR1 and CDR2: SGHAT and FQNNGV. V shed 1 base, J shed 6 bases, and the junction held 14 bases outside the gene matches. The CDR3 totals 18 residues. CDR3 DNA: TGTGCCAGCAGCTTAGCTCCCTCACTAGCGGCCAGATCCAATGAGCAGTTCTTC. This sequence encodes CASSLAPSLAARSNEQFF.

The chain couples TRBV7-2 to TRBJ2-2; D unclear. CDR1 is SGHTA, CDR2 FQGNSA, per germline. Trimming pared 1 base from V and 4 bases from J, leaving 10 bases between. This CDR3 has 15 residues. DNA for the CDR3: TGTGCCAGCAGCTTAGTGGAGTGGAGCACCGGGGAGCTGTTTTTT. This gives the protein CASSLVEWSTGELFF.

The chain recombines TRBV5-6 with TRBJ2-7, with 7 bases lining up with TRBD1. Per germline, CDR1 SGHDT and CDR2 YYEEEE. V lost 0 bases and J lost 3; bases outside the gene matches: 3. The CDR3 has 14 residues. CDR3 sequence (DNA): TGTGCCAGCAGCTTGGTAGGGGGCAGCTACGAGCAGTACTTC. This encodes CASSLVGGSYEQYF. Variable domain in full (rest from reference TRBV5-6 and TRBJ2-7): DAGVTQSPTHLIKTRGQQVTLRCSPKSGHDTVSWYQQALGQGPQFIFQYYEEEERQRGNFPDRFSGHQFPNYSSELNVNALLLGDSALYLCASSLVGGSYEQYFGPGTRLTVT.

The V gene is TRBV7-9, the J gene TRBJ2-2, with 9 bases that match TRBD1. This CDR3 comprises 16 residues. The trim removed 1 base at V and 5 bases at J, leaving 5 bases unmatched. CDR1 is SEHNR, CDR2 FQNEAQ, per germline (reference sequence). The chain's CDR3 is CASSLVGQGKTGELFF. Written as DNA, the CDR3 is TGTGCCAGCAGCTTAGTCGGACAGGGGAAAACCGGGGAGCTGTTTTTT.

The V gene is TRBV18, the J gene TRBJ2-5; TRBD2 is a possible D gene (6 bases). CDR1 and CDR2 from the germline V gene are KGHSH and LQKENI. The CDR3 consists of 13 residues. V gave up 6 bases and J gave up 2 bases, with 10 bases separating them. The CDR3 region is CASSGGGQETQYF. The DNA of the CDR3 is TGTGCCAGCTCGGGGGGAGGTCAAGAGACCCAGTACTTC.

CDR3 protein: CASSIDFLGNYTF. CDR3 sequence (DNA): TGTGCCAGTAGTATAGATTTTCTAGGAAACTACACCTTC. This chain uses TRBV19 with TRBJ1-2; D gene ambiguous. Trimming left V 0 bases short and J 10 bases short, with 12 bases between. The CDR3 totals 13 residues. The germline gives CDR1 LNHDA, CDR2 SQIVND (reference sequence).

This clone has only one observation. As DNA, the CDR3 is TGTGCCAGCAGCCAAGAACACGGGATTACTGAAGCTTTCTTT. Translation: CASSQEHGITEAFF. The chain employs TRBV14 and TRBJ1-1; the D is unclear. The germline V and J ends were trimmed by 0 bases and 5 bases, with 10 bases remaining between them. This CDR3 spans 14 amino acids. Germline loops: CDR1 SGHDN, CDR2 FVKESK.

V usage is TRBV5-6 and J usage is TRBJ2-1; perhaps TRBD2 as D (6 bases). Trimming stripped 4 bases from V and 7 bases from J, with 12 bases between. The germline V gene encodes CDR1 SGHDT and CDR2 YYEEEE. This CDR3 comprises 13 residues. The DNA of the CDR3 is TGTGCCAGCAGCGGGGGGACTGGGAATGAGCAGTTCTTC. Translated: CASSGGTGNEQFF. Looking up the rest from reference TRBV5-6 and TRBJ2-1 gives the full variable domain: DAGVTQSPTHLIKTRGQQVTLRCSPKSGHDTVSWYQQALGQGPQFIFQYYEEEERQRGNFPDRFSGHQFPNYSSELNVNALLLGDSALYLCASSGGTGNEQFFGPGTRLTVL.

V is TRBV6-5 and J is TRBJ1-1; D is unclear. The germline V gene encodes CDR1 MNHEY and CDR2 SVGAGI. This CDR3 is 13 amino acids long. Trimming removed 7 bases at V and 5 bases at J, with 14 bases between. The CDR3 is CASTLGFGTEAFF. CDR3 DNA: TGTGCCAGCACCCTAGGGTTTGGGACTGAAGCTTTCTTT.

V is TRBV29-1 and J is TRBJ2-7; 11 bases are shared with TRBD2. The CDR3 runs to 16 residues. V lost 0 bases and J lost 1; bases outside the gene matches: 5. The germline CDR1 and CDR2 sequences are SQVTM and ANQGSEA. CDR3 amino acids: CSVEDPASGGSYEQYF. In DNA form, the CDR3 reads TGCAGCGTTGAAGATCCGGCTAGCGGGGGGTCCTACGAGCAGTACTTC.

V gene TRBV7-3 combines with J gene TRBJ1-1; 7 bases map to TRBD1. The CDR3 has 14 amino acids. Germline lookup yields CDR1 SGHTA and CDR2 FQGTGA. Losses at the gene ends were 5 bases for V and 7 bases for J; bases not matched to a gene: 10. The CDR3 region is CASSPGQVNVEAFF. CDR3 DNA sequence: TGTGCCAGCAGCCCTGGACAGGTCAATGTTGAAGCTTTCTTT.

This clone occurred a few times. The J gene is TRBJ1-5, the V gene TRBV7-3, with D tentatively TRBD1 (5 bases). Germline lookup yields CDR1 SGHTA and CDR2 FQGTGA. This CDR3 is 14 amino acids long. Trimming left V 1 base short and J 6 bases short, with 10 bases between. Written as DNA, the CDR3 is TGTGCCAGCAGCTTAAGGCCAGGGAGTCAGCCCCAGCATTTT. This encodes CASSLRPGSQPQHF.

The chain uses TRBV6-5 and TRBJ2-7, with TRBD2 identical over 9 bases. From germline, CDR1 is MNHEY and CDR2 SVGAGI. The CDR3 sequence is 15 residues long. J was trimmed by 2 bases and V by 4 bases; bases with no gene match: 6. CDR3 coding DNA: TGTGCCAGCAGTTCCCAGAGCGGGGGGACCTACGAGCAGTACTTC. Translating it yields CASSSQSGGTYEQYF.

This clone was counted once. This chain joins TRBV19 and TRBJ2-7, with D possibly TRBD1 on 5 matching bases. The V gene's germline CDR1 is LNHDA and CDR2 SQIVND (reference sequence). Trimming left V 3 bases short and J 2 bases short, with 11 bases between. This CDR3 has 14 residues. CDR3 in amino acids: CASSMGHMTYEQYF. The CDR3 nucleotides read TGTGCCAGTAGTATGGGGCATATGACCTACGAGCAGTACTTC. The variable domain in full, completed from reference TRBV19 and TRBJ2-7, reads DGGITQSPKYLFRKEGQNVTLSCEQNLNHDAMYWYRQDPGQGLRLIYYSQIVNDFQKGDIAEGYSVSREKKESFPLTVTSAQKNPTAFYLCASSMGHMTYEQYFGPGTRLTVT.

This clone came up a few times. The chain recombines TRBV19 with TRBJ1-1; D remains ambiguous. The V and J ends lost 3 bases and 5 bases respectively, with 13 bases between them. Germline V gene sequence: CDR1 LNHDA, CDR2 SQIVND (reference sequence). The CDR3 has 14 amino acids. CDR3 sequence reads: CASSIGLGGTEAFF. CDR3 nucleotides: TGTGCCAGTAGTATCGGTCTGGGAGGGACTGAAGCTTTCTTT.

The chain uses TRBV6-1 and TRBJ1-5, with TRBD1 matching over 7 bases. V lost 0 bases to trimming and J lost 2 bases; unmatched junction nucleotides: 4. CDR1 and CDR2 (germline): MNHNS, SASEGT. The CDR3 has 16 amino acids. The CDR3 protein is CASSEAPRGGNQPQHF. Here the CDR3 DNA reads TGTGCCAGCAGTGAAGCCCCCAGGGGGGGCAATCAGCCCCAGCATTTT.

A few counts support this clone. V and J are TRBV5-8 and TRBJ1-1; a weak D match, TRBD1 (5 bases). CDR1 is SGHTS, CDR2 YDEGEE, per germline. The CDR3 extends over 15 amino acids. Trimming shortened V by 3 bases and J by 1 base, and 13 bases separated the two germline ends. Written as DNA, the CDR3 is TGTGCCAGCAGCTCGGGTTCAGGGAGGAACACTGAAGCTTTCTTT. Translated, it gives CASSSGSGRNTEAFF.

The chain uses TRBV4-3 and TRBJ1-2, with 9 bases lining up with TRBD1. V trimming: 3 bases; J trimming: 4 bases; junction bases outside the gene matches: 6. Per germline, CDR1 LGHNA and CDR2 YSLEER. The CDR3 is made up of 15 amino acids. The CDR3: CASSQNIQGAYGYTF. The CDR3 region has the DNA TGCGCCAGCAGCCAGAACATACAGGGGGCCTATGGCTACACCTTC.

The genes are TRBV9 and TRBJ1-1; D remains ambiguous. The V gene's germline CDR1 is SGDLS and CDR2 YYNGEE. CDR3 length equals 14 residues. V dropped 0 bases and J dropped 2 bases, with 8 bases sitting between them. CDR3 in DNA: TGTGCCAGCAGCGTAGCCGGGTTCAACACTGAAGCTTTCTTT. Its protein is CASSVAGFNTEAFF.

This clone has more than one count but fewer than ten. V gene TRBV6-6 combines with J gene TRBJ1-5; D possibly corresponds to TRBD1 (5 bases). Trimming removed 8 bases at V and 0 bases at J, with 11 bases between. The CDR3 has 14 residues. Germline V gene data show CDR1 as MNHNY and CDR2 as SVGAGI (reference sequence). Written as DNA, the CDR3 is TGTGCCAGCTCCCAGGGTAATAGCAATCAGCCCCAGCATTTT. This encodes CASSQGNSNQPQHF.

The table lists this clone with a count of one. The V call is TRBV2, the J call TRBJ2-5; 11 bases line up with TRBD2. Germline V gene lookup returns CDR1 SNHLY and CDR2 FYNNEI. The V gene end was trimmed by 2 bases and the J gene end by 10 bases; junction bases not matched to a gene: 15. The CDR3 covers 17 residues. CDR3 loop: CASSELFSGGAGLGQYF. CDR3 nucleotides: TGTGCCAGCAGTGAACTTTTTAGCGGGGGGGCCGGGTTGGGCCAGTACTTC.

This clone appeared a few times. This chain uses TRBV19 with TRBJ1-1; 7 nucleotides agree with TRBD1. The CDR3 totals 16 residues. The germline gives CDR1 LNHDA, CDR2 SQIVND (reference sequence). J was trimmed by 1 base and V by 7 bases; bases with no gene match: 12. CDR3 region: CASTQGGRRGNTEAFF. The CDR3 DNA reads as TGTGCCAGTACCCAAGGGGGCAGGAGGGGGAACACTGAAGCTTTCTTT.

This chain connects TRBV19 to TRBJ1-2; TRBD1 matches 12 bases. J gave up 8 bases and V 5 bases, and 12 bases lay outside the gene matches. The CDR3 is made up of 16 amino acids. Per germline, CDR1 LNHDA and CDR2 SQIVND (reference sequence). The CDR3 region is CASSATPGQGARGYTF. For the CDR3, the DNA is TGTGCCAGTAGTGCCACCCCGGGACAGGGGGCTCGGGGCTACACCTTC. The variable domain in full, with the rest retrieved from reference TRBV19 and TRBJ1-2, is DGGITQSPKYLFRKEGQNVTLSCEQNLNHDAMYWYRQDPGQGLRLIYYSQIVNDFQKGDIAEGYSVSREKKESFPLTVTSAQKNPTAFYLCASSATPGQGARGYTFGSGTRLTVV.

The gene calls are TRBV5-1 and TRBJ2-7; tentative D call: TRBD1 (6 bases). The CDR3 contains 14 residues. The V end lost 0 bases, the J end lost 2 bases, and 9 bases lay between the germline ends. Germline assignment: CDR1 SGHRS and CDR2 YFSETQ. The chain's CDR3 is CASSLVGGTYEQYF. The CDR3 nucleotides are TGCGCCAGCAGCTTGGTTGGGGGCACCTACGAGCAGTACTTC.

The chain couples TRBV30 to TRBJ1-5; a possible D gene is TRBD1 (5 bases). The V gene's germline CDR1 is GTSNPN and CDR2 SVGIG (reference sequence). Trimming shortened V by 2 bases and J by 5 bases, and 10 bases separated the two germline ends. The CDR3 contains 13 residues. DNA of the CDR3: TGTGCCTGGAGTTCGGGGGATCATCAGCCCCAGCATTTT. It codes for CAWSSGDHQPQHF.

The V gene is TRBV6-6, the J gene TRBJ2-5; no reliable D call. The V end was cut by 3 bases, the J end by 4 bases, with 3 bases between. The germline CDR1 and CDR2 sequences are MNHNY and SVGAGI (reference sequence). CDR3 length: 11 residues. CDR3 sequence (DNA): TGTGCCAGCAGTTATGTAGAGACCCAGTACTTC. It yields the protein CASSYVETQYF.

V usage is TRBV11-2 and J usage is TRBJ1-2; D not certain. With 1 base removed from V and 3 bases from J, the gap between germline ends came to 9 bases. Germline-derived CDR1 and CDR2 are SGHAT and FQNNGV. This CDR3 is built from 14 residues. As DNA, the CDR3 is TGTGCCAGCAGCTTAGCCATCCTTGACTATGGCTACACCTTC. Residues: CASSLAILDYGYTF.

The chain couples TRBV19 to TRBJ2-5, with TRBD2 matching 8 bases. CDR3 length equals 15 residues. Germline CDR1 LNHDA, CDR2 SQIVND (reference sequence). The V and J ends lost 5 bases and 1 base, in that order; junction bases with no gene match: 6. The CDR3 bases are TGTGCCAGTAGTCTACCGGGGGGGTCCCAAGAGACCCAGTACTTC. This gives the protein CASSLPGGSQETQYF. Supplemented by reference TRBV19 and TRBJ2-5, the full variable domain reads DGGITQSPKYLFRKEGQNVTLSCEQNLNHDAMYWYRQDPGQGLRLIYYSQIVNDFQKGDIAEGYSVSREKKESFPLTVTSAQKNPTAFYLCASSLPGGSQETQYFGPGTRLLVL.